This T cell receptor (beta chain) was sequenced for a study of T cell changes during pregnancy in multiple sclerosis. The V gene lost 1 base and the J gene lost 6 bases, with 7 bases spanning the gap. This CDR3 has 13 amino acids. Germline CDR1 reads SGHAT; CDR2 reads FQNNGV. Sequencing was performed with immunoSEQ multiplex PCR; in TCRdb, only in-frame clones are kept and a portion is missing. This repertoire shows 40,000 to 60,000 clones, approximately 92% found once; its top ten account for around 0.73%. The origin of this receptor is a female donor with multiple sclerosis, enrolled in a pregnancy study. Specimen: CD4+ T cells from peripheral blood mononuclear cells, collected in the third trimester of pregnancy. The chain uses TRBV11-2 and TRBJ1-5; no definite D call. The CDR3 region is CASSLGLAQPQHF. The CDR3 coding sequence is TGTGCCAGCAGCTTAGGGTTGGCTCAGCCCCAGCATTTT.